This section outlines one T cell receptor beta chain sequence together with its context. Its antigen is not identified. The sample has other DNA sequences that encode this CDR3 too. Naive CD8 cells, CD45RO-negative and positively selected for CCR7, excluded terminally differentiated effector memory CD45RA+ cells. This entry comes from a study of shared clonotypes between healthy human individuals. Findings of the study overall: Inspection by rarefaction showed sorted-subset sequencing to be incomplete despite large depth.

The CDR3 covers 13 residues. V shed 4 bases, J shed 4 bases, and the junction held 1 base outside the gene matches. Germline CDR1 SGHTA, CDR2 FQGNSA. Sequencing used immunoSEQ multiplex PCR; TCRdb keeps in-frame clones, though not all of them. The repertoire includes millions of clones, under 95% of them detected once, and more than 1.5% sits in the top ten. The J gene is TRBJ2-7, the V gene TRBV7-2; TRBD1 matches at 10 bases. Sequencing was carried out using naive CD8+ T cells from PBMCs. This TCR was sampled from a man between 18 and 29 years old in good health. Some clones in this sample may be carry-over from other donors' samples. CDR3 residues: CASSWDRGYEQYF. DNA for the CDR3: TGTGCCAGCAGCTGGGACAGGGGTTACGAGCAGTACTTC.